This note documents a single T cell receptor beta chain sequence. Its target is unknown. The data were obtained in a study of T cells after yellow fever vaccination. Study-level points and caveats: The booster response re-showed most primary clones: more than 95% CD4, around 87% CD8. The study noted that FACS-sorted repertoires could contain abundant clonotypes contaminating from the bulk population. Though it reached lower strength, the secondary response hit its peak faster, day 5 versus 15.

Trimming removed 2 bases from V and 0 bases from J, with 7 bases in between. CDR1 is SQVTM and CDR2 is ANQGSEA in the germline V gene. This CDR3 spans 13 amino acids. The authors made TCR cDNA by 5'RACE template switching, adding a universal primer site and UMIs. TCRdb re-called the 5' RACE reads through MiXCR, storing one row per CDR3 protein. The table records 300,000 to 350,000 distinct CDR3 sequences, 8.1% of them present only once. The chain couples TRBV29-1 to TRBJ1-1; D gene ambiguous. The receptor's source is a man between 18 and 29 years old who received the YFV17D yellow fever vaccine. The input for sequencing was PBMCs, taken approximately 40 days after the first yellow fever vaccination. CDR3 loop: CSVELRLNTEAFF. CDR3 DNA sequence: TGCAGCGTTGAACTCCGTTTGAACACTGAAGCTTTCTTT.